This is a list of T cell receptor beta chains from one sample in a study of T-cell reconstitution after alpha-beta-depleted transplantation in children. MiXCR was run by TCRdb on the PCR reads, yielding one entry per CDR3 protein. The repertoire includes about 200,000 distinct CDR3 sequences, approximately 8.4% of them detected once, and roughly 36% sits in the top ten. The sequenced sample was PBMCs, mostly from graft donor cells, obtained 360 days after TCRalphabeta/CD19-depleted stem cell transplant. All receptors come from a male patient between 2 and 9 years old who had a stem cell transplant for acute myeloid leukemia, so the T cells may come from the graft donor. The CDR3 runs from the conserved cysteine through the conserved F or W. Fields, in order: V gene, CDR3 protein.

V: TRBV12-3/TRBV12-4
CDR3: CASNGGDGYTF

V: TRBV20-1
CDR3: CSARTGRYVYEQYF

V: TRBV6-2/TRBV6-3
CDR3: CASSHQIRTSRLSLYEQYF

V: TRBV12-3/TRBV12-4
CDR3: CASSPNPGQGAPNYGYTF

V: TRBV20-1
CDR3: CSVIGLVSGAPESDTQYF

V: TRBV11-2
CDR3: CASSLSLTGVETQYF

V: TRBV5-1
CDR3: CASKTDNEQFF

V: TRBV20-1
CDR3: CSASLALPGADTQYF

V: TRBV12-3/TRBV12-4
CDR3: CASSLLRVDQETQYF

V: TRBV12-3/TRBV12-4
CDR3: CASSPTGSGRGYTF

V: TRBV2
CDR3: CASTLAGGSYEQYF

V: TRBV5-4
CDR3: CASSPLPSGGPGELFF

V: TRBV6-5
CDR3: CASSYSRTSGVQETQYF

V: TRBV5-8
CDR3: CASPPGQTAWGDTQYF

V: TRBV7-2
CDR3: CASSWGGQSHYGYTF

V: TRBV20-1
CDR3: CSAVSGDEQFF

V: TRBV29-1
CDR3: CSAGVLNTGELFF

V: TRBV5-1
CDR3: CASSGTTSDPTTYEQYF

V: TRBV29-1
CDR3: CSVEAGEALTDTQYF

V: TRBV5-1
CDR3: CASSLAQLSTDTQYF

V: TRBV27
CDR3: CASSWGTGGSPLHF

V: TRBV16
CDR3: CASSQYVIGAGQTYEQYF

V: TRBV7-2
CDR3: CASSLKTGLQPQHF

V: TRBV19
CDR3: CASSLGAGDEQFF

V: TRBV12-3/TRBV12-4
CDR3: CASSLGGDTQYF

V: TRBV10-3
CDR3: CAISEATVSSYNEQFF

V: TRBV5-1
CDR3: CASSLGTTTDTQYF

V: TRBV7-3
CDR3: CASSPTGLSGGTADTQYF

V: TRBV5-1
CDR3: CASSLLQVPGQGTQYF

V: TRBV28
CDR3: CASSLSSGMNTEAFF

V: TRBV12-3/TRBV12-4
CDR3: CASSNPDRSTNEKLFF